A selection of T cell receptor beta chains follows, all from one sample in a study of CD8 T cells in ankylosing spondylitis. One entry per CDR3 protein results from TCRdb running MiXCR on the 5' RACE reads. The repertoire holds 350,000 to 550,000 distinct CDR3 sequences, with roughly 25% as singletons. Sequenced material: blood, either unsorted or a sorted T cell fraction (not recorded which). Receptor source: a male donor with ankylosing spondylitis. Each CDR3 is given with its conserved first and last residue. Each record gives: clone size, V gene, D gene, J gene, CDR3 DNA, CDR3 protein. The D gene is left open where the match is weak. The listing skips clone size in some rows; elsewhere it reads once, few, many or a size class.

clone_size: .
v_call: TRBV20-1
d_call: TRBD1
j_call: TRBJ2-2
cdr3_nt: TGCAGTGCCCCAGGGGGTAGTTCGAACACCGGGGAGCTGTTTTTT
cdr3_aa: CSAPGGSSNTGELFF

clone_size: few
v_call: TRBV7-6
d_call: TRBD2
j_call: TRBJ2-3
cdr3_nt: TGTGCCAGCAGCTCCGGGACTAGCGGGAGGGCCAATACGCAGTATTTT
cdr3_aa: CASSSGTSGRANTQYF

clone_size: .
v_call: TRBV5-1
d_call: .
j_call: TRBJ1-6
cdr3_nt: TGCGCCAGCAGCTTGGAAGGTTGGCAGATCAATTCACCCCTCCACTTT
cdr3_aa: CASSLEGWQINSPLHF

clone_size: .
v_call: TRBV25-1
d_call: TRBD2
j_call: TRBJ2-1
cdr3_nt: TGTGCCAGCAGTGAATTGGCTAGCGGGAGAGTTGGGAGTGAGCAGTTCTTC
cdr3_aa: CASSELASGRVGSEQFF

clone_size: .
v_call: TRBV4-2
d_call: .
j_call: TRBJ1-1
cdr3_nt: TGTGCCAGCAGCCAAGAGTCGCCAGCAGCTGAAGCTTTCTTT
cdr3_aa: CASSQESPAAEAFF

clone_size: few
v_call: TRBV24-1
d_call: .
j_call: TRBJ1-1
cdr3_nt: TGTGCCACCAGTGCCCCCCCGACAGGTCGAGGGACTGAAGCTTTCTTT
cdr3_aa: CATSAPPTGRGTEAFF

clone_size: .
v_call: TRBV10-3
d_call: .
j_call: TRBJ2-1
cdr3_nt: TGTGCCATCAGTGAGTCCGGGAGCTCCTACAATGAGCAGTTCTTC
cdr3_aa: CAISESGSSYNEQFF

clone_size: few
v_call: TRBV4-2
d_call: TRBD2
j_call: TRBJ2-5
cdr3_nt: TGTGCCAGCAGCCCCGCCGCTCGGGGGGTGCAGACCCAGTACTTC
cdr3_aa: CASSPAARGVQTQYF

clone_size: few
v_call: TRBV5-1
d_call: TRBD1
j_call: TRBJ2-1
cdr3_nt: TGCGCCAGCAGCTTCGCGACAGGGCTCTATTACAATGAGCAGTTCTTC
cdr3_aa: CASSFATGLYYNEQFF

clone_size: .
v_call: TRBV24-1
d_call: .
j_call: TRBJ1-2
cdr3_nt: TGTGCCACCAGAGGACCGTTCTATGGCTACACCTTC
cdr3_aa: CATRGPFYGYTF

clone_size: .
v_call: TRBV7-8
d_call: TRBD2
j_call: TRBJ2-1
cdr3_nt: TGTGCCAGCAGCTCATATAGCGTCCCGGGGGGTGAGCAGTTCTTC
cdr3_aa: CASSSYSVPGGEQFF

clone_size: .
v_call: TRBV18
d_call: .
j_call: TRBJ2-5
cdr3_nt: TGTGCCAGCTCAAGAATTGAGACCCAGTACTTC
cdr3_aa: CASSRIETQYF

clone_size: few
v_call: TRBV29-1
d_call: .
j_call: TRBJ2-3
cdr3_nt: TGCAGCGTTGCAATGGTTACCTTCACAGATACGCAGTATTTT
cdr3_aa: CSVAMVTFTDTQYF

clone_size: few
v_call: TRBV20-1
d_call: TRBD2
j_call: TRBJ2-5
cdr3_nt: TGCAGTGCTAGGACAGCGGGGGGGTTCCAAGAGACCCAGTACTTC
cdr3_aa: CSARTAGGFQETQYF

clone_size: .
v_call: TRBV5-1
d_call: TRBD1
j_call: TRBJ1-4
cdr3_nt: TGCGCCAGCAGCGGCCGAGGACAGGGAGGTGAAAAACTGTTTTTT
cdr3_aa: CASSGRGQGGEKLFF

clone_size: many
v_call: TRBV24-1
d_call: TRBD2
j_call: TRBJ2-1
cdr3_nt: TGTGCCACCAGTGACGCCGGACTAGCAGGGAGCGGCTACAATGAGCAGTTCTTC
cdr3_aa: CATSDAGLAGSGYNEQFF

clone_size: .
v_call: TRBV12-3/TRBV12-4
d_call: .
j_call: TRBJ1-2
cdr3_nt: TGTGCCAGCACCGACCACGACGGCCGCTATGGCTACACCTTC
cdr3_aa: CASTDHDGRYGYTF

clone_size: .
v_call: TRBV20-1
d_call: TRBD1
j_call: TRBJ1-4
cdr3_nt: TGCAGTGCTAGAGATTACAGGGGTACCGGTAAACTGTTTTTT
cdr3_aa: CSARDYRGTGKLFF

clone_size: .
v_call: TRBV6-1
d_call: TRBD2
j_call: TRBJ2-5
cdr3_nt: TGTGCCAGCAGTGGCACTACCGGGACTAGCGGGAAGAGAGAGACCCAGTACTTC
cdr3_aa: CASSGTTGTSGKRETQYF

clone_size: few
v_call: TRBV24-1
d_call: TRBD1
j_call: TRBJ2-2
cdr3_nt: TGTGCCACCAGTGATCTTACAGGGGACACCGGGGAGCTGTTTTTT
cdr3_aa: CATSDLTGDTGELFF

clone_size: few
v_call: TRBV2
d_call: .
j_call: TRBJ2-2
cdr3_nt: TGTGCCAGCAGTGTAGCCAGATTAGGGACCGGGGAGCTGTTTTTT
cdr3_aa: CASSVARLGTGELFF

clone_size: few
v_call: TRBV10-2
d_call: TRBD2
j_call: TRBJ2-1
cdr3_nt: TGCGCCAGCACTCCCCGGACTAGCGGGGGCAATGAGCAGTTCTTC
cdr3_aa: CASTPRTSGGNEQFF

clone_size: few
v_call: TRBV27
d_call: .
j_call: TRBJ1-1
cdr3_nt: TGTGCCAGCAGTTTATATGAGCTTGTGGGAACATCTGAAGCTTTCTTT
cdr3_aa: CASSLYELVGTSEAFF

clone_size: few
v_call: TRBV20-1
d_call: .
j_call: TRBJ1-1
cdr3_nt: TGCAGTGCTCCAAAGATGAACACTGAAGCTTTCTTT
cdr3_aa: CSAPKMNTEAFF

clone_size: .
v_call: TRBV6-5
d_call: .
j_call: TRBJ2-5
cdr3_nt: TGTGCCAGCAGTTACATCGGGACTGCGGGAGAGACCCAGTACTTC
cdr3_aa: CASSYIGTAGETQYF

clone_size: .
v_call: TRBV9
d_call: TRBD2
j_call: TRBJ2-7
cdr3_nt: TGTGCCAGCAGCGCCGGGTCTTGGCGGGAGGGCCGCGAGCAGTACTTC
cdr3_aa: CASSAGSWREGREQYF

clone_size: few
v_call: TRBV6-1
d_call: .
j_call: TRBJ2-5
cdr3_nt: TGTGCCATCATAGGGAGGTTCGAGACCCAGTACTTC
cdr3_aa: CAIIGRFETQYF

clone_size: .
v_call: TRBV11-3
d_call: .
j_call: TRBJ1-3
cdr3_nt: TGTGCCAGACATTCGGGGGAGGTGAACACCATATATTTT
cdr3_aa: CARHSGEVNTIYF

clone_size: .
v_call: TRBV20-1
d_call: .
j_call: TRBJ1-4
cdr3_nt: TGCAGTGTGCGGACGGATAATGAAAAACTGTTTTTT
cdr3_aa: CSVRTDNEKLFF

clone_size: .
v_call: TRBV29-1
d_call: TRBD2
j_call: TRBJ2-7
cdr3_nt: TGCAGCGTTCTAGGCGGGGGCGAGCAGTACTTC
cdr3_aa: CSVLGGGEQYF

clone_size: .
v_call: TRBV20-1
d_call: TRBD1
j_call: TRBJ2-5
cdr3_nt: TGCAGTGCTCCAGGGACAGGAAAAGAGACCCAGTACTTC
cdr3_aa: CSAPGTGKETQYF

clone_size: .
v_call: TRBV11-2
d_call: TRBD2
j_call: TRBJ2-1
cdr3_nt: TGTGCCAGCAGCCTTACTAGCGGGAGGGGAGGTGAGCAGTTCTTC
cdr3_aa: CASSLTSGRGGEQFF

clone_size: .
v_call: TRBV20-1
d_call: TRBD2
j_call: TRBJ2-5
cdr3_nt: TGCAGTGCAGCCGCGGGGGTGGAGACCCAGTACTTC
cdr3_aa: CSAAAGVETQYF

clone_size: .
v_call: TRBV10-3
d_call: .
j_call: TRBJ2-6
cdr3_nt: TGTGCCGCTGCCGTGGGGACTGGGGCCAACGTCCTGACTTTC
cdr3_aa: CAAAVGTGANVLTF

clone_size: few
v_call: TRBV5-1
d_call: TRBD2
j_call: TRBJ2-1
cdr3_nt: TGCGCCAGCAGGACCTTGTTAGCGGGAGAGAACTACAATGAGCAGTTCTTC
cdr3_aa: CASRTLLAGENYNEQFF

clone_size: .
v_call: TRBV20-1
d_call: TRBD2
j_call: TRBJ2-1
cdr3_nt: TGCAGTGCTAGCTCGCTAGCGGCTCTAGAGCAGTTCTTC
cdr3_aa: CSASSLAALEQFF

clone_size: .
v_call: TRBV18
d_call: .
j_call: TRBJ1-2
cdr3_nt: TGTGCCAGCTCACCCTCGGGAGACTATGGCTACACCTTC
cdr3_aa: CASSPSGDYGYTF

clone_size: .
v_call: TRBV29-1
d_call: .
j_call: TRBJ2-7
cdr3_nt: TGCAGCGGTGGCCCCGGGGACGAGCAGTACTTC
cdr3_aa: CSGGPGDEQYF

clone_size: .
v_call: TRBV4-2
d_call: .
j_call: TRBJ2-1
cdr3_nt: TGTGCCAGCAGCCAAGAAGTCTACAATGAGCAGTTCTTC
cdr3_aa: CASSQEVYNEQFF

clone_size: .
v_call: TRBV7-6
d_call: TRBD1
j_call: TRBJ2-7
cdr3_nt: TGTGCCAGCAGCCGGGGGACAGGGGTTAACGACGAGCAGTACTTC
cdr3_aa: CASSRGTGVNDEQYF

clone_size: once
v_call: TRBV28
d_call: .
j_call: TRBJ1-2
cdr3_nt: TGTGCCAGCAGTTTATTCGGGGGGCTAAACTATGGCTACACCTTC
cdr3_aa: CASSLFGGLNYGYTF

clone_size: .
v_call: TRBV7-2
d_call: .
j_call: TRBJ2-3
cdr3_nt: TGTGCCAGCAGCTTAAACTCCCGCACAGATACGCAGTATTTT
cdr3_aa: CASSLNSRTDTQYF